The T cell receptor (beta chain) described here comes from a study of blood T cell repertoires in COVID-19. The wider study: Acute and convalescent COVID-19 samples came from the United States, Italy and Spain. PBMCs, B-cell-depleted T cells, or T cells provided the cDNA or gDNA that made up the material.

Libraries were prepared by immunoSEQ multiplex PCR; TCRdb keeps only in-frame clonotypes and omits some of them. The sample has 28,000 or so clones, 85% to 90% seen once; the top ten hold 11%. Germline-derived CDR1 and CDR2 are KGHDR and SFDVKD. Between the trimmed V and J ends, which lost 4 bases and 4 bases, there was a span of 13 bases. The CDR3 is 15 residues long. The V and J genes are TRBV24-1 and TRBJ1-5, with a tentative D call TRBD1 (5 bases). Sequenced: peripheral blood. This receptor was obtained from a man between 65 and 85 years old with acute or convalescent COVID-19. The CDR3 here is CATSDREGLNQPQHF. In DNA, the CDR3 is TGTGCCACCAGTGACCGAGAGGGACTTAATCAGCCCCAGCATTTT.